This is a list of T cell receptor beta chains from one sample in a study of blood T cells in healthy people across ages. A single record per CDR3 protein comes from TCRdb applying MiXCR to the 5' RACE reads. The profile shows about 560,000 distinct CDR3 sequences, about 29% of them singletons. A further study also used this sample, focusing on T cells of mothers and their children.

Specimen: blood. Receptors originate from a boy younger than 10 in good health. Each CDR3 is given with its conserved first and last residue. Each record gives: J gene, V gene, CDR3 length, D gene, clone size, CDR3 protein, CDR3 DNA. D genes are given only for firm matches. Size is omitted from some rows. Given values are once, few, many or a class for expanded clones.

j_call: TRBJ2-7
v_call: TRBV7-2
cdr3_length: 14
d_call: -
clone_size: few
cdr3_aa: CASSRGGTHNEQYF
cdr3_nt: TGTGCCAGCAGCCGAGGCGGGACACATAACGAGCAGTACTTC

j_call: TRBJ1-4
v_call: TRBV30
cdr3_length: 14
d_call: -
clone_size: -
cdr3_aa: CAWSVRGLNEKLFF
cdr3_nt: TGTGCCTGGAGTGTACGAGGGCTTAATGAAAAACTGTTTTTT

j_call: TRBJ2-1
v_call: TRBV3-1
cdr3_length: 16
d_call: TRBD2
clone_size: few
cdr3_aa: CASSQDGWTSWAGQFF
cdr3_nt: TGTGCCAGCAGCCAAGATGGGTGGACTAGCTGGGCGGGGCAGTTCTTC

j_call: TRBJ2-2
v_call: TRBV7-2
cdr3_length: 14
d_call: -
clone_size: -
cdr3_aa: CASSFTSPTGELFF
cdr3_nt: TGTGCCAGCAGCTTTACTAGCCCCACCGGGGAGCTGTTTTTT

j_call: TRBJ2-1
v_call: TRBV13
cdr3_length: 14
d_call: -
clone_size: few
cdr3_aa: CASSPISRGNEQFF
cdr3_nt: TGTGCCAGCAGCCCCATTTCCAGGGGCAATGAGCAGTTCTTC

j_call: TRBJ2-5
v_call: TRBV20-1
cdr3_length: 14
d_call: -
clone_size: -
cdr3_aa: CSARDWLAKETQYF
cdr3_nt: TGCAGTGCTAGAGATTGGCTAGCGAAAGAGACCCAGTACTTC

j_call: TRBJ1-1
v_call: TRBV6-5
cdr3_length: 14
d_call: -
clone_size: -
cdr3_aa: CASSSRTGGAEAFF
cdr3_nt: TGTGCCAGCAGTTCCCGGACTGGAGGCGCTGAAGCTTTCTTT

j_call: TRBJ1-1
v_call: TRBV3-1
cdr3_length: 13
d_call: -
clone_size: few
cdr3_aa: CASSQGGLTEAFF
cdr3_nt: TGTGCCAGCAGCCAAGGAGGTCTTACTGAAGCTTTCTTT

j_call: TRBJ2-5
v_call: TRBV5-1
cdr3_length: 15
d_call: -
clone_size: few
cdr3_aa: CASSLAQGRQETQYF
cdr3_nt: TGCGCCAGCAGCTTGGCCCAGGGACGGCAAGAGACCCAGTACTTC

j_call: TRBJ2-7
v_call: TRBV11-2
cdr3_length: 13
d_call: -
clone_size: many
cdr3_aa: CASSLTGRYEQYF
cdr3_nt: TGTGCCAGCAGCTTAACAGGCCGCTACGAGCAGTACTTC

j_call: TRBJ2-7
v_call: TRBV6-1
cdr3_length: 15
d_call: TRBD2
clone_size: many
cdr3_aa: CASSEAELAGNEQYF
cdr3_nt: TGTGCCAGCAGTGAAGCGGAACTAGCGGGAAACGAGCAGTACTTC

j_call: TRBJ2-7
v_call: TRBV10-3
cdr3_length: 16
d_call: -
clone_size: many
cdr3_aa: CATALIGAFNSYEQYF
cdr3_nt: TGTGCCACAGCGCTTATAGGGGCCTTTAACTCCTACGAGCAGTACTTC

j_call: TRBJ1-1
v_call: TRBV29-1
cdr3_length: 13
d_call: -
clone_size: many
cdr3_aa: CSVPAPSNTEAFF
cdr3_nt: TGCAGCGTACCCGCACCTTCAAACACTGAAGCTTTCTTT

j_call: TRBJ1-1
v_call: TRBV6-2/TRBV6-3
cdr3_length: 13
d_call: -
clone_size: -
cdr3_aa: CASSYSSGSEAFF
cdr3_nt: TGTGCCAGCAGTTACTCTTCAGGATCTGAAGCTTTCTTT

j_call: TRBJ2-7
v_call: TRBV20-1
cdr3_length: 15
d_call: TRBD1
clone_size: -
cdr3_aa: CSARGGTGRSYEQYF
cdr3_nt: TGCAGTGCTAGGGGCGGGACAGGGAGGTCCTACGAGCAGTACTTC

j_call: TRBJ1-4
v_call: TRBV12-3/TRBV12-4
cdr3_length: 15
d_call: -
clone_size: -
cdr3_aa: CASSLSGESNEKLFF
cdr3_nt: TGTGCCAGCAGTTTATCAGGGGAGTCTAATGAAAAACTGTTTTTT

j_call: TRBJ1-6
v_call: TRBV4-3
cdr3_length: 15
d_call: -
clone_size: few
cdr3_aa: CASSQTLHSNSPLHF
cdr3_nt: TGCGCCAGCAGCCAAACGTTACATAGCAATTCACCCCTCCACTTT

j_call: TRBJ2-7
v_call: TRBV5-4
cdr3_length: 12
d_call: -
clone_size: -
cdr3_aa: CASSFGPGEQYF
cdr3_nt: TGTGCCAGCAGCTTCGGACCCGGCGAGCAGTACTTC

j_call: TRBJ2-5
v_call: TRBV7-2
cdr3_length: 13
d_call: TRBD1
clone_size: -
cdr3_aa: CASSLETGRTQYF
cdr3_nt: TGTGCCAGCAGCTTAGAGACAGGGCGGACCCAGTACTTC

j_call: TRBJ2-1
v_call: TRBV3-1
cdr3_length: 13
d_call: -
clone_size: few
cdr3_aa: CASSHGTRNEQFF
cdr3_nt: TGTGCCAGCAGCCACGGGACCAGAAATGAGCAGTTCTTC

j_call: TRBJ2-1
v_call: TRBV5-1
cdr3_length: 16
d_call: -
clone_size: few
cdr3_aa: CASSLGSGRTYNEQFF
cdr3_nt: TGCGCCAGCAGCTTGGGGTCCGGGAGAACCTACAATGAGCAGTTCTTC

j_call: TRBJ1-4
v_call: TRBV3-1
cdr3_length: 17
d_call: -
clone_size: -
cdr3_aa: CASSRQPFGTTNEKLFF
cdr3_nt: TGTGCCAGCAGCCGTCAACCATTCGGCACGACTAATGAAAAACTGTTTTTT

j_call: TRBJ1-5
v_call: TRBV20-1
cdr3_length: 14
d_call: -
clone_size: few
cdr3_aa: CSARDRISNQPQHF
cdr3_nt: TGCAGTGCTAGAGATCGGATTTCCAATCAGCCCCAGCATTTT

j_call: TRBJ2-5
v_call: TRBV24-1
cdr3_length: 16
d_call: -
clone_size: -
cdr3_aa: CATSDSRKDSQETQYF
cdr3_nt: TGTGCCACCAGTGATTCTCGCAAGGACTCGCAAGAGACCCAGTACTTC

j_call: TRBJ1-1
v_call: TRBV20-1
cdr3_length: 12
d_call: -
clone_size: many
cdr3_aa: CSARQGGTEAFF
cdr3_nt: TGCAGTGCTAGACAGGGCGGGACTGAAGCTTTCTTT

j_call: TRBJ1-2
v_call: TRBV7-2
cdr3_length: 11
d_call: -
clone_size: -
cdr3_aa: CASSSGYGYTF
cdr3_nt: TGTGCCAGCAGCTCCGGGTATGGCTACACCTTC

j_call: TRBJ2-7
v_call: TRBV29-1
cdr3_length: 17
d_call: TRBD2
clone_size: few
cdr3_aa: CSVEDPGTSGRFYEQYF
cdr3_nt: TGCAGCGTTGAAGACCCCGGGACTAGCGGGAGGTTCTACGAGCAGTACTTC

j_call: TRBJ2-1
v_call: TRBV29-1
cdr3_length: 13
d_call: -
clone_size: -
cdr3_aa: CSVVLRNQETRYF
cdr3_nt: TGCAGCGTTGTGTTACGGAACCAAGAGACCCGGTACTTC

j_call: TRBJ2-1
v_call: TRBV20-1
cdr3_length: 11
d_call: -
clone_size: -
cdr3_aa: CSARGPNEQFF
cdr3_nt: TGCAGTGCTAGAGGACCAAATGAGCAGTTCTTC

j_call: TRBJ2-5
v_call: TRBV5-1
cdr3_length: 17
d_call: TRBD1
clone_size: few
cdr3_aa: CASSSPGQGLTQETQYF
cdr3_nt: TGCGCCAGCAGCTCGCCGGGACAGGGGTTGACACAAGAGACCCAGTACTTC

j_call: TRBJ2-7
v_call: TRBV7-2
cdr3_length: 15
d_call: TRBD2
clone_size: -
cdr3_aa: CASSPNGRSSYEQYF
cdr3_nt: TGTGCCAGCAGCCCGAACGGGAGGAGCTCCTACGAGCAGTACTTC

j_call: TRBJ2-7
v_call: TRBV9
cdr3_length: 18
d_call: TRBD1
clone_size: -
cdr3_aa: CASSVEDRGRLNLYEQYF
cdr3_nt: TGTGCCAGCAGCGTAGAGGACAGGGGGAGACTTAACCTATACGAGCAGTACTTC

j_call: TRBJ1-2
v_call: TRBV7-2
cdr3_length: 14
d_call: -
clone_size: few
cdr3_aa: CASSYQGGSYGYTF
cdr3_nt: TGTGCCAGCAGCTACCAGGGTGGATCCTATGGCTACACCTTC

j_call: TRBJ1-1
v_call: TRBV12-5
cdr3_length: 17
d_call: -
clone_size: few
cdr3_aa: CASGLTGTGGSKTEAFF
cdr3_nt: TGTGCTAGTGGCTTGACCGGGACTGGAGGATCTAAGACTGAAGCTTTCTTT

j_call: TRBJ2-1
v_call: TRBV11-2
cdr3_length: 14
d_call: -
clone_size: few
cdr3_aa: CASWDGSQSNEQFF
cdr3_nt: TGTGCCAGCTGGGACGGGAGTCAGAGCAATGAGCAGTTCTTC

j_call: TRBJ1-6
v_call: TRBV27
cdr3_length: 14
d_call: -
clone_size: -
cdr3_aa: CASSFQAYNSPLHF
cdr3_nt: TGTGCCAGCAGTTTTCAAGCTTATAATTCACCCCTCCACTTT

j_call: TRBJ2-5
v_call: TRBV9
cdr3_length: 18
d_call: TRBD2
clone_size: -
cdr3_aa: CASSVGPGGVHVLETQYF
cdr3_nt: TGTGCCAGCAGCGTAGGCCCCGGGGGGGTCCATGTGTTAGAGACCCAGTACTTC

j_call: TRBJ1-1
v_call: TRBV12-3/TRBV12-4
cdr3_length: 15
d_call: TRBD1
clone_size: few
cdr3_aa: CASRRLRGPGTEAFF
cdr3_nt: TGTGCCAGCAGGCGTCTCAGGGGGCCCGGCACTGAAGCTTTCTTT

j_call: TRBJ2-5
v_call: TRBV5-1
cdr3_length: 15
d_call: TRBD2
clone_size: -
cdr3_aa: CASTRLAGNQETQYF
cdr3_nt: TGCGCCAGTACAAGACTAGCGGGAAATCAAGAGACCCAGTACTTC

j_call: TRBJ2-7
v_call: TRBV6-6
cdr3_length: 14
d_call: -
clone_size: -
cdr3_aa: CASRSTGGGSEQYF
cdr3_nt: TGTGCCAGCAGATCTACAGGGGGAGGGAGCGAGCAGTACTTC

j_call: TRBJ2-7
v_call: TRBV6-2/TRBV6-3
cdr3_length: 15
d_call: -
clone_size: few
cdr3_aa: CASSSLAGSSYEQYF
cdr3_nt: TGTGCCAGCAGTTCCTTGGCAGGGTCTTCCTACGAGCAGTACTTC

j_call: TRBJ1-1
v_call: TRBV6-6
cdr3_length: 14
d_call: TRBD1
clone_size: -
cdr3_aa: CASSHKGANTEAFF
cdr3_nt: TGTGCCAGCAGTCACAAGGGGGCGAACACTGAAGCTTTCTTT

j_call: TRBJ2-3
v_call: TRBV5-1
cdr3_length: 20
d_call: -
clone_size: few
cdr3_aa: CASSLAPMRLVEAFTDTQYF
cdr3_nt: TGCGCCAGCAGCTTGGCTCCCATGCGATTGGTAGAGGCTTTCACAGATACGCAGTATTTT

j_call: TRBJ2-5
v_call: TRBV12-3/TRBV12-4
cdr3_length: 18
d_call: TRBD1
clone_size: -
cdr3_aa: CASSLQGAPAAGQETQYF
cdr3_nt: TGTGCCAGCAGCCTACAGGGGGCGCCTGCGGCGGGCCAAGAGACCCAGTACTTC

j_call: TRBJ1-2
v_call: TRBV2
cdr3_length: 16
d_call: TRBD1
clone_size: -
cdr3_aa: CASSWGQGTGNYGYTF
cdr3_nt: TGTGCCAGCAGTTGGGGACAGGGTACCGGTAACTATGGCTACACCTTC

j_call: TRBJ2-3
v_call: TRBV20-1
cdr3_length: 14
d_call: -
clone_size: -
cdr3_aa: CSAKRYLYFDTQYF
cdr3_nt: TGCAGTGCTAAGAGATATTTATACTTCGATACGCAGTATTTT

j_call: TRBJ1-2
v_call: TRBV20-1
cdr3_length: 13
d_call: -
clone_size: -
cdr3_aa: CSASPEGSHGYTF
cdr3_nt: TGCAGTGCTAGCCCCGAGGGCTCTCATGGCTACACCTTC

j_call: TRBJ2-2
v_call: TRBV18
cdr3_length: 16
d_call: -
clone_size: few
cdr3_aa: CASSPVEVINTGELFF
cdr3_nt: TGTGCCAGCTCACCGGTGGAGGTGATAAACACCGGGGAGCTGTTTTTT

j_call: TRBJ1-6
v_call: TRBV7-2
cdr3_length: 17
d_call: TRBD1
clone_size: -
cdr3_aa: CASSLRTGGYDKSPLHF
cdr3_nt: TGTGCCAGCAGCTTACGGACAGGGGGGTATGATAAGTCACCCCTCCACTTT